The clone carrying this T cell receptor (beta chain) was recorded many times. The entry originates in a study of early T cells in non-severe SARS-CoV-2 infection. Germline-derived CDR1 and CDR2 are LGHDT and YNNKEL (reference sequence). Trimming removed 4 bases from V and 5 bases from J, with 9 bases in between. The CDR3 loop spans 14 amino acids. Each CDR3 protein gets one entry after TCRdb re-called the 5' RACE reads with MiXCR. This sample yields roughly 56,000 distinct CDR3 sequences, of which approximately 9% are seen a single time; about 1.3% belongs to the top ten. The chain uses TRBV3-1 and TRBJ1-6; D not resolved. Sequenced input: whole blood. The TCR originated in an adult who was a healthcare worker with PCR-confirmed SARS-CoV-2 infection or an uninfected control (not recorded which). The CDR3 nucleotides are TGTGCCAGCAGCCCGGGCAGCGATAATTCACCCCTCCACTTT. Translated: CASSPGSDNSPLHF.